This TCR beta chain was profiled in a study of blood T cell repertoires in COVID-19. The wider study: Donors in the United States, Italy and Spain gave samples during acute or convalescent COVID-19. Sample material is recorded as cDNA or gDNA derived from T cells, B-cell-depleted T cells, or PBMCs.

In the original analysis: Amplification with reference gene primers provided the estimates of nucleated cell counts. Sequencing used immunoSEQ multiplex PCR; TCRdb keeps in-frame clones, though not all of them. V, J and clone size are those of that table, while D and trimming were read from the DNA. The sample has more than 200,000 clones, 65% to 85% seen once. The germline V gene encodes CDR1 MNHNS and CDR2 SASEGT. V lost 1 base to trimming and J lost 8 bases, with 13 bases between them. This CDR3 is 14 amino acids long. The receptor's source is a middle-aged man with active or convalescent COVID-19. The J gene is TRBJ2-3, the V gene TRBV6-1; D unclear. Sequencing input: peripheral blood. CDR3 coding DNA: TGTGCCAGCAGTGAAGAGACTCGCGTCGGTACGCAGTATTTT. Protein: CASSEETRVGTQYF.